One and the same sample provided the 25 T cell receptor beta chains below, sequenced in a study of blood T cells in healthy people across ages. Combining a sample-barcoded 5' primer with a J-beta primer mix, a second PCR ran for roughly 7 to 11 cycles. One entry per CDR3 protein, called by TCRdb with MiXCR from the 5' RACE reads. The sample lists roughly 860,000 distinct CDR3 sequences, 62% occurring once. What was sequenced was blood. The receptors derive from a young man in good health.

The rearrangement uses TRBV7-8 and TRBJ2-5; 11 bases are shared with TRBD1. The germline gives CDR1 SGHVS, CDR2 FQNEAQ. Trimming took 6 bases from V and 0 from J; bases not matched to a gene: 9. The CDR3 sequence is 17 residues long. CDR3 bases: TGTGCCAGCAGACAACGTGGACAGGGGGCGCACCAAGAGACCCAGTACTTC. Translating gives CASRQRGQGAHQETQYF.

The CDR3 sequence is CASSFLAGGPGYEQFF. CDR3 nucleotide sequence: TGTGCCAGCAGCTTTCTAGCGGGGGGGCCAGGGTATGAGCAGTTCTTC. The chain is built from TRBV7-3 and TRBJ2-1; 12 bases map to TRBD2. Germline CDR1 SGHTA, CDR2 FQGTGA. CDR3 length: 16 residues. Losses at the gene ends were 3 bases for V and 8 bases for J; bases not matched to a gene: 8.

This clonotype was counted a single time. This chain links TRBV7-3 with TRBJ2-3, with 9 bases lining up with TRBD2. The V segment lost 5 bases and the J segment 4 bases; nucleotides outside the gene matches: 7. The CDR3 loop spans 15 amino acids. Germline V CDR1 and CDR2: SGHTA, FQGTGA. In DNA form, the CDR3 reads TGTGCCAGCAGCCCACTTAGCGGGGGTTCAGATACGCAGTATTTT. Translating it yields CASSPLSGGSDTQYF.

V is TRBV10-3 and J is TRBJ2-3, with 8 bases aligning to TRBD2. Per the germline V gene, CDR1 is ENHRY and CDR2 is SYGVKD. The CDR3 consists of 15 residues. The V segment lost 4 bases and the J segment 2 bases; nucleotides outside the gene matches: 5. The chain's CDR3 is CAISVRGGNTDTQYF. CDR3 DNA: TGTGCCATCAGTGTTCGGGGGGGAAACACAGATACGCAGTATTTT.

Worth noting for this clonotype: At one boundary the junction diverges from the germline segment, which might be a read error. This chain's CDR3 is CTSSPGGGQGIVNEQYF. DNA of the CDR3: TGTACCAGCAGTCCGGGTGGGGGACAGGGGATTGTCAACGAGCAGTACTTC. The chain combines TRBV6-1 with TRBJ2-5; 10 positions agree with TRBD1. The J call may not be correct, given that the DNA end is closer to TRBJ2-7. This CDR3 contains 17 residues. Germline loops: CDR1 MNHNS, CDR2 SASEGT.

The chain couples TRBV28 to TRBJ2-7; D is unresolved. This CDR3 comprises 12 residues. The ends were cut back, 6 bases at V and 5 bases at J, with 11 bases in the middle. CDR1 is MDHEN, CDR2 SYDVKM, per germline. The CDR3 spells CASSLSLHEQYF. The CDR3 DNA follows: TGTGCCAGCAGCCTCAGTCTTCACGAGCAGTACTTC.

The chain couples TRBV9 to TRBJ2-5; 7 bases line up with TRBD1. The DNA end favors TRBJ2-7, so the J call may be wrong. The CDR3 consists of 15 residues. Looked up from germline, CDR1 is SGDLS and CDR2 is YYNGEE. CDR3 sequence (DNA): TGTGCCAGCAGCGTAGGGTCAGGGCAGGGGGACGAGCAGTACTTC. Translation gives CASSVGSGQGDEQYF.

The V gene is TRBV3-1, the J gene TRBJ2-1, with TRBD2 matching over 10 bases. In germline, CDR1 is LGHDT, CDR2 YNNKEL (reference sequence). The V and J ends lost 0 bases and 3 bases, in that order; junction bases with no gene match: 2. The CDR3 is made up of 16 amino acids. The CDR3 DNA sequence: TGTGCCAGCAGCCAAGAGATAGCGGGGGGCTACAATGAGCAGTTCTTC. Its translation is CASSQEIAGGYNEQFF.

This clonotype was recorded many times. The rearrangement joins TRBV5-1 to TRBJ2-7; TRBD1 agrees at 9 bases. Unmatched junction bases numbered 13, after V lost 3 bases and J lost 12 bases. The CDR3 has 14 amino acids. The germline gives CDR1 SGHRS, CDR2 YFSETQ. The CDR3 nucleotides are TGCGCCAGCAGCTCCGACCAGACAGGGGGACGGGTGTACTTC. This codes for CASSSDQTGGRVYF.

A word on this clonotype: The junction departs from germline at one end; a sequencing error may be responsible. The rearrangement uses TRBV29-1 and TRBJ2-5; D call uncertain. Germline values: CDR1 SQVTM, CDR2 ANQGSEA. The CDR3 is 13 residues long. CDR3 residues: CCVEGQREETQYF. As DNA, the CDR3 is TGCTGCGTTGAAGGGCAGCGAGAAGAGACCCAGTACTTC.

The rearrangement links TRBV29-1 to TRBJ1-2, with D unresolved. V gave up 5 bases and J gave up 2 bases, with 6 bases separating them. CDR1 is SQVTM and CDR2 is ANQGSEA in the germline V gene. The CDR3 extends over 11 amino acids. The CDR3 region has the DNA TGCAGCGTTCACGAAAACTATGGCTACACCTTC. It specifies CSVHENYGYTF.

This chain links TRBV9 with TRBJ1-6; D unclear. The ends were cut back, 1 base at V and 10 bases at J, with 9 bases in the middle. The CDR3 length is 13 residues. Per germline, CDR1 SGDLS and CDR2 YYNGEE. CDR3 sequence: CASSVQISSPLHF. Here the CDR3 DNA reads TGTGCCAGCAGCGTACAGATTTCCTCACCCCTCCACTTT.

V and J are TRBV20-1 and TRBJ1-5, with D perhaps TRBD1 (5 bases). The CDR3 loop spans 14 amino acids. The germline V gene encodes CDR1 DFQATT and CDR2 SNEGSKA (reference sequence). Deletions cut 4 bases from V and 7 bases from J, with 17 bases between. CDR3 in amino acids: CSANDGLEGQPQHF. The CDR3 DNA reads as TGCAGTGCTAATGATGGACTGGAGGGGCAGCCCCAGCATTTT.

This chain links TRBV4-2 with TRBJ2-1, with 10 bases fitting TRBD1. The CDR3 runs 17 residues. Germline V gene lookup returns CDR1 LGHNA and CDR2 YNFKEQ. The V segment lost 4 bases and the J segment 6 bases; nucleotides outside the gene matches: 12. The CDR3 spells CASSLLLGTGVTNEQFF. The CDR3 nucleotides read TGTGCCAGCAGCCTACTACTTGGGACAGGGGTAACCAATGAGCAGTTCTTC.

As to this clonotype: One junction end disagrees with the germline gene, perhaps due to a read error. DNA of the CDR3: TGTGTCAGCAGCGGAGGGGGGCAGCTAGTAGATACGCAGTATTTT. Translation: CVSSGGGQLVDTQYF. J is TRBJ2-3 and V is TRBV9; D is tentatively TRBD1 or TRBD2 (6 bases each). Germline-derived CDR1 and CDR2 are SGDLS and YYNGEE. This CDR3 region has 15 residues.

V usage is TRBV21-1 and J usage is TRBJ1-6; the listed D gene, TRBD1, was not tested against the DNA. TRBV21-1 is tagged as a pseudogene. The CDR3 spans 18 residues. CDR3 sequence (DNA): TGTGCCAGCAGCAAAGCAAGGGACACGAGCTCCTATAATTCACCCCTCCACTTT. This gives the protein CASSKARDTSSYNSPLHF.

The V and J genes are TRBV28 and TRBJ1-5; no clear D. Germline-derived CDR1 and CDR2 are MDHEN and SYDVKM. The CDR3 covers 15 residues. V was pared by 6 bases and J by 0 bases, with 12 bases between. DNA for the CDR3: TGTGCCAGCAGCCGGACGGGGTATAGCAATCAGCCCCAGCATTTT. It codes for CASSRTGYSNQPQHF.

The rearrangement links TRBV28 to TRBJ2-4, with TRBD1 matching 9 bases. CDR3 length equals 14 residues. The V segment lost 6 bases and the J segment 13 bases; nucleotides outside the gene matches: 13. Germline CDR1 reads MDHEN; CDR2 reads SYDVKM. The CDR3 region has the DNA TGTGCCAGCAGGCCGGGACAGGGCTTCGGAGAGCAGTACTTC. It encodes CASRPGQGFGEQYF. Full variable domain (missing parts from reference TRBV28 and TRBJ2-4): DVKVTQSSRYLVKRTGEKVFLECVQDMDHENMFWYRQDPGLGLRLIYFSYDVKMKEKGDIPEGYSVSREKKERFSLILESASTNQTSMYLCASRPGQGFGEQYFGAGTRLSVL.

The CDR3 protein is CASSRLAPTDTQYF. The CDR3 nucleotides are TGTGCCAGCAGTCGACTAGCCCCCACAGATACGCAGTATTTT. This rearrangement joins TRBV2 to TRBJ2-3; TRBD2 matches at 7 bases. The CDR3 consists of 14 residues. The trim removed 5 bases at V and 2 bases at J, leaving 4 bases unmatched. CDR1 SNHLY and CDR2 FYNNEI come from the germline V gene.

This clonotype came up a few times. The chain combines TRBV20-1 with TRBJ2-2, with D perhaps matching TRBD1 (6 bases). Trimming cost V 6 bases and J 2 bases, with 13 bases left between them. The germline V gene encodes CDR1 DFQATT and CDR2 SNEGSKA (reference sequence). This CDR3 has 14 residues. CDR3 DNA: TGCAGTGCCACAGGGTTCCTAAACACCGGGGAGCTGTTTTTT. It yields the protein CSATGFLNTGELFF.

CDR3 residues: CASSRRRSEESTDAQYF. The CDR3 bases are TGTGCCAGCAGTCGCCGGAGGAGCGAGGAAAGCACGGATGCGCAGTATTTT. The rearrangement links TRBV12-3 or TRBV12-4 to TRBJ2-3, with D maybe TRBD2 (5 bases). V gave up 5 bases and J gave up 10 bases, with 28 bases separating them. The CDR3 sequence is 17 residues long.

This clonotype occurred once. The chain joins TRBV20-1 to TRBJ2-3, with 13 bases that match TRBD2. The CDR3 contains 16 residues. Looked up from germline, CDR1 is DFQATT and CDR2 is SNEGSKA (reference sequence). V shed 6 bases and J 2 bases; nucleotides not matched to a gene: 8. The CDR3 here is CSATRTSGGSTDTQYF. For the CDR3, the DNA is TGCAGTGCCACCCGGACTAGCGGGGGATCCACAGATACGCAGTATTTT.

The chain recombines TRBV9 with TRBJ1-1, with 11 bases identical to TRBD1. The CDR3 loop spans 15 amino acids. Germline V CDR1 and CDR2: SGDLS, YYNGEE. J was trimmed by 4 bases and V by 4 bases; bases with no gene match: 6. The DNA for the CDR3 is TGTGCCAGCAGCCCCTCCGGACAGGGGGCCACTGAAGCTTTCTTT. The encoded protein is CASSPSGQGATEAFF.

There are a few counts of this clonotype. The chain uses TRBV20-1 and TRBJ2-3; D not resolved. The CDR3 extends over 14 amino acids. The germline V gene encodes CDR1 DFQATT and CDR2 SNEGSKA (reference sequence). V was trimmed by 7 bases and J by 0 bases, leaving 14 bases between them. The CDR3 nucleotides are TGCAGTGTATTAGGTCGAACAAGCACAGATACGCAGTATTTT. This sequence encodes CSVLGRTSTDTQYF.

CDR3 protein: CATSTFLDRGNEKLFF. The CDR3 DNA sequence: TGTGCCACCAGCACCTTCCTCGACAGGGGTAATGAAAAACTGTTTTTT. This chain uses TRBV15 with TRBJ1-4, with 8 bases lining up with TRBD1. Trimming cost V 4 bases and J 4 bases; bases outside gene matches: 8. Germline V gene lookup returns CDR1 LNHNV and CDR2 YYDKDF (reference sequence). CDR3 size: 16 residues.